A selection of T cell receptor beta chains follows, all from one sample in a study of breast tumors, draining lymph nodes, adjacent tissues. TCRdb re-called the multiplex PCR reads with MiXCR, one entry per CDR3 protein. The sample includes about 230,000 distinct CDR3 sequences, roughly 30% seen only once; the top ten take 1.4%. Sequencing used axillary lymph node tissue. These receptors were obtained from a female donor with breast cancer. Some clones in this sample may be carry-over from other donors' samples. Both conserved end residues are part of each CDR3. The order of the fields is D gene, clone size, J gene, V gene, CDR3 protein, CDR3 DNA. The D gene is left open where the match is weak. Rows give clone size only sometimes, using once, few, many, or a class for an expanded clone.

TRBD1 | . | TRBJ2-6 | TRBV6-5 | CASSPKYRDRISGANVLTF | TGTGCCAGCAGCCCTAAGTACCGGGACAGAATCTCTGGGGCCAACGTCCTGACTTTC
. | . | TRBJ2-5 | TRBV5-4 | CAGSLGLATQYF | TGTGCCGGCAGCTTGGGCTTGGCGACCCAGTACTTC
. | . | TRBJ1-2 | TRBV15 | CATSRDGVRGYGYTF | TGTGCCACCAGCAGAGATGGTGTCAGGGGCTATGGCTACACCTTC
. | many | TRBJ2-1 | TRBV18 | CASSPGPHNEQFF | TGTGCCAGCTCACCCGGACCTCACAATGAGCAGTTCTTC
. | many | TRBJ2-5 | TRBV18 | CASSPTPGGTQYF | TGTGCCAGCTCACCTACTCCGGGTGGGACCCAGTACTTC
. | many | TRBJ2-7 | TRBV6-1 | CASSELRSSYEQYF | TGTGCCAGCAGTGAACTGCGAAGCTCCTACGAGCAGTACTTC
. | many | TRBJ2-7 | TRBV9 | CASSVGQHSYEQYF | TGTGCCAGCAGCGTAGGGCAGCACTCCTACGAGCAGTACTTC
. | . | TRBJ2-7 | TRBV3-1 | CASRDRNTYEQYF | TGTGCCTCGCGGGACAGAAATACCTACGAGCAGTACTTC
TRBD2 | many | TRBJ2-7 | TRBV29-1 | CSVEDHGLAREQYF | TGCAGCGTTGAAGATCACGGACTAGCTCGCGAGCAGTACTTC
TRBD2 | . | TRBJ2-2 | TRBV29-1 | CSVEVFRTSGRELFF | TGCAGCGTTGAAGTCTTTCGGACTAGCGGGAGGGAGCTGTTTTTT
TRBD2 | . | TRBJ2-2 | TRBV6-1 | CASRELAGDTGELFF | TGTGCCAGCAGGGAACTAGCGGGAGATACCGGGGAGCTGTTTTTT
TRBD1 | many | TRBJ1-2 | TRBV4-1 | CASSSRGTGVSGYTF | TGCGCCAGCAGCTCCCGAGGGACAGGGGTTTCTGGCTACACCTTC
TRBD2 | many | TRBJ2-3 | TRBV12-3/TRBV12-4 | CASSRTSGTDTQYF | TGTGCCAGCAGTCGGACTAGCGGAACAGATACGCAGTATTTT
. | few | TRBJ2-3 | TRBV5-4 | CASSPGPRVKGLRADTQYF | TGTGCCAGCAGCCCCGGCCCCAGGGTAAAGGGTTTGCGGGCAGATACGCAGTATTTT
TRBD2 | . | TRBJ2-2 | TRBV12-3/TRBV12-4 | CASSFRREGPGELFF | TGTGCCAGCAGTTTCAGGCGGGAGGGCCCCGGGGAGCTGTTTTTT
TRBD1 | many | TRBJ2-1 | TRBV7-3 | CASSLASGQGNNEQFF | TGTGCCAGCAGCTTAGCGTCGGGACAGGGGAACAATGAGCAGTTCTTC
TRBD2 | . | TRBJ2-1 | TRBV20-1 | CSAPETSGSNEQFF | TGCAGTGCCCCGGAGACTAGCGGGAGTAATGAGCAGTTCTTC
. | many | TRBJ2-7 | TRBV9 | CASSGQEGGEQYF | TGTGCCAGCAGCGGGCAGGAGGGCGGCGAGCAGTACTTC
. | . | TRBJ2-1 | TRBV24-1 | CATSDLRGGDNEQFF | TGTGCCACCAGTGACCTCAGGGGCGGGGACAATGAGCAGTTCTTC
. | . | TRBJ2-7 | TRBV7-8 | CASRGNGVGNEQYF | TGTGCCAGCAGAGGCAACGGGGTCGGAAACGAGCAGTACTTC
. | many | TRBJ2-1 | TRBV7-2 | CASSLTQGGLTYNEQFF | TGTGCCAGCAGCTTAACCCAGGGGGGACTGACTTACAATGAGCAGTTCTTC
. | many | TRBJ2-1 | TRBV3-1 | CASSQRGSGNEQFF | TGTGCCAGCAGCCAGAGGGGATCGGGCAATGAGCAGTTCTTC
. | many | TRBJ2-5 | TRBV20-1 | CSALVQGPETQYF | TGCAGTGCACTTGTACAGGGACCAGAGACCCAGTACTTC
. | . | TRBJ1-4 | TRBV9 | CASSQGTGPDEKPFF | TGTGCCAGCAGCCAAGGGACCGGACCCGATGAAAAACCGTTTTTT
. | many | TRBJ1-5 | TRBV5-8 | CASSLVGGTQPQHF | TGTGCCAGCAGCTTGGTTGGGGGTACTCAGCCCCAGCATTTT
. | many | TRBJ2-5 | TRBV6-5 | CASSGMTVQETQYF | TGTGCCAGCAGTGGAATGACAGTTCAAGAGACCCAGTACTTC
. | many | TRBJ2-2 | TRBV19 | CASSKAGELFF | TGTGCCAGTAGTAAGGCCGGGGAGCTGTTTTTT
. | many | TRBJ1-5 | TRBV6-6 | CASSRYSSNQPQHF | TGTGCCAGCAGTCGATACAGTAGCAATCAGCCCCAGCATTTT
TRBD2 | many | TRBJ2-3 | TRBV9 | CASSVTSGRFEDTQYF | TGTGCCAGCAGCGTAACTAGCGGGAGGTTTGAGGATACGCAGTATTTT
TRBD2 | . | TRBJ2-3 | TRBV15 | CATSSPSSGSTDTQYF | TGTGCCACCAGCTCACCGTCTAGCGGGAGCACAGATACGCAGTATTTT
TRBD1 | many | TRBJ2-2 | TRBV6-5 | CASSYFDRAGTGELFF | TGTGCCAGCAGTTACTTCGACAGGGCGGGCACCGGGGAGCTGTTTTTT
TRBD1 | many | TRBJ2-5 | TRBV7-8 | CASSFRVMAGTGGAETQYF | TGTGCCAGCAGCTTTAGGGTAATGGCCGGGACAGGGGGCGCGGAGACCCAGTACTTC
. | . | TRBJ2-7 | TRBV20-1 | CSASPGEHYEQYF | TGCAGTGCTAGTCCGGGAGAACACTACGAGCAGTACTTC
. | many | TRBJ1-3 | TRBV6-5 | CASSYSRHSGNTIYF | TGTGCCAGCAGTTACTCAAGGCACTCTGGAAACACCATATATTTT
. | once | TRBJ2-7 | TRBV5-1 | CASSPGSGEHYF | TGCGCCAGCAGCCCCGGTTCGGGCGAGCACTACTTC
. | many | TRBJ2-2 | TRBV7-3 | CASSLLRTGELFF | TGTGCCAGCAGCTTATTGCGGACCGGGGAGCTGTTTTTT
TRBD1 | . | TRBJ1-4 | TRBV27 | CASSGQGKEKLFF | TGTGCCAGCAGTGGACAGGGAAAAGAAAAACTGTTTTTT
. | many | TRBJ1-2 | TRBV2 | CASSLGYYTF | TGTGCCAGCAGTTTAGGTTACTACACCTTC
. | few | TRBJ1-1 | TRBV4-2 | CASSQRSGFIEAFF | TGTGCCAGCAGCCAGCGCTCGGGGTTCATTGAAGCTTTCTTT
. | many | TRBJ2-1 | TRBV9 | CASNAGRANEQFF | TGTGCCAGCAACGCTGGCAGGGCCAATGAGCAGTTCTTC
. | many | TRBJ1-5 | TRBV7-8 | CASSLALGRTRHNQPQHF | TGTGCCAGCAGCTTAGCGCTGGGGCGGACTCGGCACAATCAGCCCCAGCATTTT
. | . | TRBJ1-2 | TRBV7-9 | CASSLLGGTNGYTF | TGTGCCAGCAGCTTATTGGGGGGGACTAATGGCTACACCTTC
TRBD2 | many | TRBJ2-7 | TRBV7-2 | CASSLEVRSGRNYEQYF | TGTGCCAGCAGCTTAGAAGTTCGCAGCGGGAGGAACTACGAGCAGTACTTC
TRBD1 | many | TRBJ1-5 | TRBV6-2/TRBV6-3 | CASSYGVRDRAEQPQHF | TGTGCCAGCAGTTATGGAGTCCGGGACAGGGCTGAACAGCCCCAGCATTTT
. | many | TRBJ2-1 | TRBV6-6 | CASSPPGSGSGEQFF | TGTGCCAGCAGTCCCCCTGGGTCCGGGAGTGGAGAGCAGTTCTTC
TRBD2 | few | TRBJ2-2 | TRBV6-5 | CASRTGVSGRKTGELFF | TGTGCCAGCAGGACGGGGGTTAGCGGGAGAAAAACCGGGGAGCTGTTTTTT
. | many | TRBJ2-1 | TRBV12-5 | CASGLGRFEQFF | TGTGCTAGTGGTTTGGGGAGGTTTGAGCAGTTCTTC
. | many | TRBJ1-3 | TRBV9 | CASSADTTTYGNTIYF | TGTGCCAGCAGCGCCGACACCACAACATACGGAAACACCATATATTTT
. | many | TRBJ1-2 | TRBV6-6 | CASSYPWGGMDGYTF | TGTGCCAGCAGTTACCCGTGGGGAGGGATGGATGGCTACACCTTC
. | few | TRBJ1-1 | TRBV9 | CASSVVTGNTEAFF | TGTGCCAGCAGCGTAGTAACAGGGAACACTGAAGCTTTCTTT
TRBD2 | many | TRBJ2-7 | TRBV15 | CAAAGAPSYEQYF | TGTGCCGCGGCGGGAGCGCCCTCCTACGAGCAGTACTTC
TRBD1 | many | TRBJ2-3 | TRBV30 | CAWIRTGGHSDTQYF | TGTGCCTGGATCAGGACAGGGGGACACAGTGATACGCAGTATTTT
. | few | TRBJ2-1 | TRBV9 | CASGAGTLYNEQSF | TGTGCCAGCGGGGCGGGGACTCTTTACAATGAGCAGTCCTTC
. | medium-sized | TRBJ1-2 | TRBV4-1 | CASSQDPGSHGYTF | TGCGCCAGCAGCCAAGATCCGGGGTCTCATGGCTACACCTTC
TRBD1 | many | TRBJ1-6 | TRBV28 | CASSLGGQGYSPLHF | TGTGCCAGCAGCCTAGGGGGACAGGGATATTCACCCCTCCACTTT
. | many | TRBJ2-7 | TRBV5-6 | CASSDRWRQGPSYEQYF | TGTGCCAGCAGCGACCGTTGGAGGCAGGGGCCGTCCTACGAGCAGTACTTC
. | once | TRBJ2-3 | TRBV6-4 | CASSDEAGLGEQYF | TGTGCCAGCAGTGACGAAGCGGGCCTCGGGGAGCAGTATTTT
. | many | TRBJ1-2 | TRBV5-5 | CASSLGAGDNYGYTF | TGTGCCAGCAGCTTGGGGGCAGGGGATAACTATGGCTACACCTTC
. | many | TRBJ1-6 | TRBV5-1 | CASSLGPQDSPLHF | TGCGCCAGCAGCTTGGGACCTCAGGATTCACCCCTCCACTTT
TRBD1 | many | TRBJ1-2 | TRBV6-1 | CASSLTLGTDTF | TGTGCCAGCAGCCTCACGCTAGGGACAGATACCTTC